This record concerns one T cell receptor beta chain sequence. What it binds is not known. The authors sorted CD4+ and CD8+ T cells from PBMCs. The germline V and J ends were trimmed by 4 bases and 2 bases, with 16 bases remaining between them. In germline, CDR1 is SGHDT, CDR2 YYEEEE. The CDR3 runs 16 residues. The data derive from a study of CD8+ T cells in alopecia areata. General observations from the study: It was lesional scalp, especially alopecia totalis/universalis, that showed higher clonality than normal scalp. Normal skin contains resident alphabeta T cells, and these are also sequenced in scalp samples. Sharing of TCRs across patients appeared less clear than in mice, possibly for HLA-related reasons.

cDNA reverse transcribed from extracted RNA served as the sequencing template. The assay was immunoSEQ multiplex PCR, and TCRdb's table has in-frame clones only and misses some. The profile shows under 130,000 clones, roughly 50% of them singletons. The clonotype originates from a human donor in good health. The chain uses TRBV5-6 and TRBJ1-5, with D tentatively TRBD1 (5 bases). The sequencing input was CD4+ T cells sorted from blood. This CDR3 reads CASSPGSGARNQPQHF. In DNA, the CDR3 is TGTGCCAGCAGCCCAGGGTCGGGTGCTCGCAATCAGCCCCAGCATTTT.